The present entry profiles one TCR beta chain with its context. The CDR3 end falls 3 residues outside the read, so it is completed with the germline J gene. This sample is drawn from a study of T cells in women clearing cervical HPV infection. Per germline, CDR1 SNHLY and CDR2 FYNNEI. V gave up 1 base and J gave up 5 bases, with 17 bases separating them. The CDR3 has 16 amino acids. Clones were sequenced by immunoSEQ multiplex PCR, and TCRdb holds only the in-frame ones, with some missing. The table gives 25,000 to 35,000 clones; the top ten clones make up about 6.8% of it. The chain employs TRBV2 and TRBJ2-5, with a possible D match to TRBD2 (6 bases). The clonotype originates from a woman between 18 and 75 years old with a cervical HPV16 infection that either progressed to CIN3+ or cleared (not recorded which). The sequenced sample was blood buffy coat. CDR3 loop: CASSEVGLLATETQYF. The sequenced CDR3 bases are TGTGCCAGCAGTGAAGTGGGACTTTTAGCTACGGAGACC.